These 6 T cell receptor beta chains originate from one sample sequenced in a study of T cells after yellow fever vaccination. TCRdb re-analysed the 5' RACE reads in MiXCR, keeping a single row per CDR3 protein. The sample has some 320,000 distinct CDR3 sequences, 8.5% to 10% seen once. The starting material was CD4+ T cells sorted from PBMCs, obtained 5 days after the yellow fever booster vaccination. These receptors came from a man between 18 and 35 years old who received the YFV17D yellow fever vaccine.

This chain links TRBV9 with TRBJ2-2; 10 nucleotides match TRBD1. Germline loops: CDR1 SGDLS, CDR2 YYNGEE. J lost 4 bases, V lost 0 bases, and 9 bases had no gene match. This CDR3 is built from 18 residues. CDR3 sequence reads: CASSVEPPGTGVTGELFF. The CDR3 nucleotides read TGTGCCAGCAGCGTAGAGCCCCCCGGGACAGGGGTCACCGGGGAGCTGTTTTTT.

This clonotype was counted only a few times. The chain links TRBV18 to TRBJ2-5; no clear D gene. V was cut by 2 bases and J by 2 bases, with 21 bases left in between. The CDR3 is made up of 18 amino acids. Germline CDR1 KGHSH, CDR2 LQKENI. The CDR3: CASSPSLLQGRLQETQYF. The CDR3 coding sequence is TGTGCCAGCTCACCATCTCTCCTCCAAGGCAGACTGCAAGAGACCCAGTACTTC. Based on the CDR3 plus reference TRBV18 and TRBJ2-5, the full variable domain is NAGVMQNPRHLVRRRGQEARLRCSPMKGHSHVYWYRQLPEEGLKFMVYLQKENIIDESGMPKERFSAEFPKEGPSILRIQQVVRGDSAAYFCASSPSLLQGRLQETQYFGPGTRLLVL.

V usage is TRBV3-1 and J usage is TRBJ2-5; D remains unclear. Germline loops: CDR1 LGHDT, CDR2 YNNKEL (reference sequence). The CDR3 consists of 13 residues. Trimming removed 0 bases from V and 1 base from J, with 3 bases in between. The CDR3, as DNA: TGTGCCAGCAGCCAAGATCTCCAAGAGACCCAGTACTTC. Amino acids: CASSQDLQETQYF.

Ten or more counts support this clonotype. For the CDR3, the DNA is TGTGCCAGCAGTCCCTACTCAGGGGGCGCCGGTGGCATTCAGTACTTC. Protein sequence: CASSPYSGGAGGIQYF. The chain has TRBV27 and TRBJ2-4; 8 bases match TRBD1. The ends lost 5 bases at V and 9 bases at J; junction bases unmatched: 15. From germline, CDR1 is MNHEY and CDR2 SMNVEV (reference sequence). The CDR3 is 16 residues long.

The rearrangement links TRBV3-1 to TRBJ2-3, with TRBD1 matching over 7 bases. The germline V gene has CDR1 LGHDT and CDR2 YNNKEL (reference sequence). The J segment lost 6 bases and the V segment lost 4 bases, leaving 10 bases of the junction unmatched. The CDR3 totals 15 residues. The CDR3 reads CASSRLGGASDTQYF. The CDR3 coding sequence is TGTGCCAGCAGCCGGTTAGGGGGCGCATCTGATACGCAGTATTTT.

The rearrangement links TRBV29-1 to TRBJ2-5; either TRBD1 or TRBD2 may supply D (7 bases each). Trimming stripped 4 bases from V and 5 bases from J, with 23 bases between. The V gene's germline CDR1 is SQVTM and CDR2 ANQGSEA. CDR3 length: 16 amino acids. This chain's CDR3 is CSVVPSGGGRLETQYF. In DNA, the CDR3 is TGCAGCGTTGTACCCTCAGGGGGGGGCCGGTTGGAGACCCAGTACTTC.